A selection of T cell receptor beta chains follows, all from one sample in a study of CD8 T cells in ankylosing spondylitis. TCRdb recomputed calls from the 5' RACE reads with MiXCR, one row per CDR3 protein. Here the sample spans 200,000 to 250,000 distinct CDR3 sequences, about 16% being singletons. Sequencing used blood, either unsorted or a sorted T cell fraction (not recorded which). These receptors were taken from a male donor with ankylosing spondylitis. CDR3s include the opening cysteine and the closing phenylalanine or tryptophan. D genes are given only for firm matches. Clone size is given for some rows only: seen once, a few or many times, or a class if the clone is expanded.

V	size	J	D	CDR3	DNA
TRBV7-2	NA	TRBJ2-3	NA	CASSFHQTSTDTQYF	TGTGCCAGCAGCTTCCATCAGACATCGACAGATACGCAGTATTTT
TRBV20-1	NA	TRBJ2-2	NA	CSARRGSEDTGELFF	TGCAGTGCTAGGAGGGGAAGTGAGGACACCGGGGAGCTGTTTTTT
TRBV7-9	NA	TRBJ2-7	NA	CASSPDLPYEQYF	TGTGCCAGCAGCCCAGACCTACCCTACGAGCAGTACTTC
TRBV5-1	few	TRBJ2-7	NA	CASSLVVGGGEQYF	TGCGCCAGCAGCTTGGTTGTGGGAGGCGGCGAGCAGTACTTC
TRBV18	NA	TRBJ2-7	NA	CASSPPLATYEQYF	TGTGCCAGCTCACCACCTCTAGCGACCTACGAGCAGTACTTC
TRBV7-9	NA	TRBJ1-2	NA	CASSPNSPDYGYTF	TGTGCCAGCAGCCCCAATTCCCCAGACTATGGCTACACCTTC
TRBV19	once	TRBJ2-1	NA	CASSIADNEQFF	TGTGCCAGTAGTATAGCGGACAATGAGCAGTTCTTC
TRBV20-1	NA	TRBJ2-7	TRBD2	CSARAQTGLGYYEQYF	TGCAGTGCTAGAGCCCAGACCGGACTAGGATATTACGAGCAGTACTTC
TRBV20-1	NA	TRBJ2-1	TRBD2	CSPPTGTTPNEQFF	TGCAGTCCTCCGACCGGGACTACCCCCAATGAGCAGTTCTTC
TRBV12-3/TRBV12-4	few	TRBJ2-1	NA	CASSFFPYNEQFF	TGTGCCAGCAGTTTCTTCCCCTACAATGAGCAGTTCTTC
TRBV27	NA	TRBJ1-1	NA	CASSSPTDLNTEAFF	TGTGCCAGCAGTTCACCAACAGATCTGAACACTGAAGCTTTCTTT
TRBV29-1	few	TRBJ2-7	NA	CSVADLNYEQYF	TGCAGCGTTGCTGACCTGAACTACGAGCAGTACTTC
TRBV4-1	few	TRBJ2-7	TRBD2	CASSPTGGGSANYEQYF	TGCGCCAGCAGCCCTACCGGGGGGGGGAGCGCGAACTACGAGCAGTACTTC
TRBV7-8	NA	TRBJ1-1	NA	CASSLNRETVDAFF	TGTGCCAGCAGCCTGAACAGGGAAACCGTAGATGCTTTCTTT
TRBV11-2	few	TRBJ2-1	NA	CASSVASDKDEQFF	TGTGCCAGCAGCGTAGCCTCGGACAAGGATGAGCAGTTCTTC
TRBV12-3/TRBV12-4	NA	TRBJ2-7	NA	CASSWGREYEQYF	TGTGCCAGCAGTTGGGGGAGAGAGTACGAGCAGTACTTC
TRBV11-2	NA	TRBJ2-3	NA	CASSLGGSGITDTQYF	TGTGCCAGCAGCCTCGGGGGTAGCGGTATTACAGATACGCAGTATTTT